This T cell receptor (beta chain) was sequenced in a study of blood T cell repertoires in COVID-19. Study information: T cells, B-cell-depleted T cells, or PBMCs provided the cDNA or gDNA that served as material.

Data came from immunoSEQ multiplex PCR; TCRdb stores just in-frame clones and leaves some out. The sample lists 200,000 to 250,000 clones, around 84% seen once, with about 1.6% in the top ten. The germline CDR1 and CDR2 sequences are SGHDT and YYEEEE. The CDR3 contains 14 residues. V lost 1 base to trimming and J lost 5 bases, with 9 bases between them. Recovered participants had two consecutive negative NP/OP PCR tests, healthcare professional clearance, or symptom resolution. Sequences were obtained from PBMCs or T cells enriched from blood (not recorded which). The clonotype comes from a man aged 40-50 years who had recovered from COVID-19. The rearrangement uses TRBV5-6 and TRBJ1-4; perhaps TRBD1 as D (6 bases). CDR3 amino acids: CASSLLQGNEKLFF. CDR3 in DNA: TGTGCCAGCAGCTTGCTCCAGGGGAATGAAAAACTGTTTTTT.